Listed here is a single T cell receptor beta chain. Libraries were prepared by immunoSEQ multiplex PCR; TCRdb keeps only in-frame clonotypes and omits some of them. The sample yields about 66,000 clones, roughly 90% seen once. The sample is drawn from a study of T cell changes during pregnancy in multiple sclerosis. This TCR was recovered from a female donor with multiple sclerosis, enrolled in a pregnancy study. This sample comprised CD8+ T cells from peripheral blood mononuclear cells, obtained before pregnancy.

CDR3 nucleotide sequence: TGTGCCAGTAGTATAGGCGCGTATTCCTACGAGCAGTACTTC. Its translation is CASSIGAYSYEQYF. The chain links TRBV19 to TRBJ2-7; no clear D. Germline values: CDR1 LNHDA, CDR2 SQIVND (reference sequence). V was pared by 1 base and J by 1 base, with 8 bases between. CDR3 length: 14 amino acids.